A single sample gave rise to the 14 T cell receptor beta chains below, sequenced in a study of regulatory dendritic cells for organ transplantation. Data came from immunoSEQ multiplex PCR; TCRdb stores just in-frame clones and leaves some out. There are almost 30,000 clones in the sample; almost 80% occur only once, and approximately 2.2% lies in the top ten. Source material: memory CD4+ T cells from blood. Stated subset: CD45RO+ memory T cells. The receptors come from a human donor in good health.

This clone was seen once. This CDR3 reads CASSSGSSNTIYF. The CDR3 DNA reads as TGTGCCAGCAGCTCCGGGTCCTCAAACACCATATATTTT. This rearrangement joins TRBV7-2 to TRBJ1-3; D is ambiguous. The V end was cut by 4 bases, the J end by 6 bases, with 10 bases between. The CDR3 is 13 amino acids. CDR1 and CDR2 (germline): SGHTA, FQGNSA.

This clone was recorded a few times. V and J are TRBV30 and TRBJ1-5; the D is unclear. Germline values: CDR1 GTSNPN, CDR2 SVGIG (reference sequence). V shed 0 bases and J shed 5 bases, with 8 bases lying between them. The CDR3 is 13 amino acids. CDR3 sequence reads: CAWSVNGDQPQHF. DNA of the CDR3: TGTGCCTGGAGTGTAAACGGGGATCAGCCCCAGCATTTT. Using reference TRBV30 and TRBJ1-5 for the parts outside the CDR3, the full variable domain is SQTIHQWPATLVQPVGSPLSLECTVEGTSNPNLYWYRQAAGRGLQLLFYSVGIGQISSEVPQNLSASRPQDRQFILSSKKLLLSDSGFYLCAWSVNGDQPQHFGDGTRLSIL.

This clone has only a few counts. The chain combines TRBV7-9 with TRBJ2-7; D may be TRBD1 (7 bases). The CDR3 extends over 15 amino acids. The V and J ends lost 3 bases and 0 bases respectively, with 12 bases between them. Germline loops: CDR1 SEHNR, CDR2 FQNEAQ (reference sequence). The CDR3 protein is CASSFRGVNSYEQYF. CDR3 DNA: TGTGCCAGCAGCTTCAGGGGGGTGAACTCCTACGAGCAGTACTTC.

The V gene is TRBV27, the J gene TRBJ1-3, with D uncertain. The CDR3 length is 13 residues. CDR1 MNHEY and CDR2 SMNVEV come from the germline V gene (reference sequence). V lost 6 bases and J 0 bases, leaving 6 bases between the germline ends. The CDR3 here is CASRANSGNTIYF. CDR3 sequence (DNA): TGTGCCAGCAGGGCTAACTCTGGAAACACCATATATTTT.

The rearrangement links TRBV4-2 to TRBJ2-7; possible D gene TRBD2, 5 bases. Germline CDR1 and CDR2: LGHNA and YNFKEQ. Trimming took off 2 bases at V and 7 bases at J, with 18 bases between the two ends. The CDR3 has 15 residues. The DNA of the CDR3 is TGTGCCAGCAGCCAACCCGCATCAGTTTCGGGGGAGCAGTACTTC. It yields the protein CASSQPASVSGEQYF.

The CDR3 coding sequence is TGTGCCAGCAGCGGACCCAGGGCAGGGGGGTCAGAGACCCAGTACTTC. Residues: CASSGPRAGGSETQYF. This rearrangement joins TRBV9 to TRBJ2-5; weak D call: TRBD1 (7 bases). V lost 3 bases and J lost 4, with 19 bases in between. The CDR3 totals 16 residues. Germline V gives CDR1 SGDLS, CDR2 YYNGEE.

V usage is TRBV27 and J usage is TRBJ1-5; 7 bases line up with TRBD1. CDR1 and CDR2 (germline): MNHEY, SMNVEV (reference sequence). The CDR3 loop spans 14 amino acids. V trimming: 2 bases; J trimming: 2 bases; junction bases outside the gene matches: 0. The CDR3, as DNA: TGTGCCAGCAGTTTAGGACAGGGCAATCAGCCCCAGCATTTT. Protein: CASSLGQGNQPQHF.

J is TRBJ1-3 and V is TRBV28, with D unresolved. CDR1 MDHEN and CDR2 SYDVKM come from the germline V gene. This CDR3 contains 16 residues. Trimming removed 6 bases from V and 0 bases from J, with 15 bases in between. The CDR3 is CASRASVGSSGNTIYF. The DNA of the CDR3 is TGTGCCAGCAGGGCCTCTGTGGGGAGCTCTGGAAACACCATATATTTT.

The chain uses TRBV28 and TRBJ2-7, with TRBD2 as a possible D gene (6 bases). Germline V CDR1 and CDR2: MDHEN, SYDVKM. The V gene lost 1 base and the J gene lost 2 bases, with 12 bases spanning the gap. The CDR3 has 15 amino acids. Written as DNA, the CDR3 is TGTGCCAGCAGTTTATCTGGGAGGATCACCTACGAGCAGTACTTC. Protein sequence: CASSLSGRITYEQYF. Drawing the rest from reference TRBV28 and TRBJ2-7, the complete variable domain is DVKVTQSSRYLVKRTGEKVFLECVQDMDHENMFWYRQDPGLGLRLIYFSYDVKMKEKGDIPEGYSVSREKKERFSLILESASTNQTSMYLCASSLSGRITYEQYFGPGTRLTVT.

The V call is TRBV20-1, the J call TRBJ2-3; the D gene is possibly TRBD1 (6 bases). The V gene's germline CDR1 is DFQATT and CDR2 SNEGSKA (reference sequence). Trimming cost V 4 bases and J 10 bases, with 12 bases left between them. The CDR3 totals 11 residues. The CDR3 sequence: CSATTGNSQYF. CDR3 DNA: TGCAGTGCTACCACAGGGAATTCGCAGTATTTT.

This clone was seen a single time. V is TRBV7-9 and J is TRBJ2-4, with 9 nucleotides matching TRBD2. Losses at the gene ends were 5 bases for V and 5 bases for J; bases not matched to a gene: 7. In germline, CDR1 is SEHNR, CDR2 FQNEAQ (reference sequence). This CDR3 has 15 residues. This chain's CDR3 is CASSLPGLAQNIQYF. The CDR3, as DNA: TGTGCCAGCAGCCTTCCGGGACTAGCTCAAAACATTCAGTACTTC. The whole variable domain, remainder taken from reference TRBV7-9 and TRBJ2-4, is DTGVSQNPRHKITKRGQNVTFRCDPISEHNRLYWYRQTLGQGPEFLTYFQNEAQLEKSRLLSDRFSAERPKGSFSTLEIQRTEQGDSAMYLCASSLPGLAQNIQYFGAGTRLSVL.

The CDR3 here is CASSFGGTADEQYF. Here the CDR3 DNA reads TGTGCCAGCAGTTTCGGGGGGACCGCTGACGAGCAGTACTTC. V and J are TRBV2 and TRBJ2-7; 7 bases are shared with TRBD2. Looked up from germline, CDR1 is SNHLY and CDR2 is FYNNEI. There are 14 residues in the CDR3. V gave up 5 bases and J gave up 5 bases; unmatched junction bases: 9. Supplemented by reference TRBV2 and TRBJ2-7, the full variable domain reads EPEVTQTPSHQVTQMGQEVILRCVPISNHLYFYWYRQILGQKVEFLVSFYNNEISEKSEIFDDQFSVERPDGSNFTLKIRSTKLEDSAMYFCASSFGGTADEQYFGPGTRLTVT.

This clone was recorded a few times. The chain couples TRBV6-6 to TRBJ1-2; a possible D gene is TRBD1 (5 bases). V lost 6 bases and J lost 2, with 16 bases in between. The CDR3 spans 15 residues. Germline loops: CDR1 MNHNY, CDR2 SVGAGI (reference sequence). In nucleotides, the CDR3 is TGTGCCAGCAGCTTCCCTGTCGGGGCGAACTATGGCTACACCTTC. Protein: CASSFPVGANYGYTF.

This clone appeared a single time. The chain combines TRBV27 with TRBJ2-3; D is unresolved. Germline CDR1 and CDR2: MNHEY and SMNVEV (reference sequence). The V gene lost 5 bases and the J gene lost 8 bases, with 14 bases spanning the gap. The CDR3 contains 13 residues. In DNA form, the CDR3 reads TGTGCCAGCAGTCTTCAAGACTGGGGTACGCAGTATTTT. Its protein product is CASSLQDWGTQYF.